The 13 T cell receptor beta chains presented below share a single source sample, sequenced in a study of technical replicates of blood from a handful of donors. Sequencing used immunoSEQ multiplex PCR; TCRdb keeps in-frame clones, though not all of them. In the table there are about 70,000 clones, roughly nine tenths of which are singletons. The sample consisted of T cells isolated from PBMCs. These receptors were obtained from a human donor in good health.

The rearrangement links TRBV9 to TRBJ2-1, with 7 bases lining up with TRBD1. This CDR3 contains 17 residues. The V gene end was trimmed by 0 bases and the J gene end by 3 bases; junction bases not matched to a gene: 9. Germline V CDR1 and CDR2: SGDLS, YYNGEE. Written as DNA, the CDR3 is TGTGCCAGCAGCGTAGATTTACGGGCAGGGGGCTACAATGAGCAGTTCTTC. Encoded protein: CASSVDLRAGGYNEQFF.

The chain carries TRBV19 and TRBJ2-7; no clear D. The CDR3 has 14 amino acids. V dropped 6 bases and J dropped 1 base, with 13 bases sitting between them. Germline V lookup: CDR1 LNHDA, CDR2 SQIVND (reference sequence). CDR3 region: CASRPGMDSYEQYF. The CDR3 DNA reads TGTGCCAGTAGACCGGGTATGGATTCCTACGAGCAGTACTTC.

Here the CDR3 DNA reads TGTGCCAGCAGCTTTGACGGGGACACAGATACGCAGTATTTT. It is translated as CASSFDGDTDTQYF. This sequence joins TRBV7-6 and TRBJ2-3; tentatively, D is TRBD2 (5 bases). Germline-derived CDR1 and CDR2 are SGHVS and FNYEAQ. The CDR3 covers 14 residues. V was pared by 3 bases and J by 2 bases, with 9 bases between.

This clone appeared a single time. The V gene is TRBV29-1, the J gene TRBJ1-3, with TRBD1 as a possible D gene (6 bases). Germline loops: CDR1 SQVTM, CDR2 ANQGSEA. V was clipped by 4 bases and J by 1 base, with 14 bases between them. CDR3 length: 15 amino acids. The CDR3 DNA reads TGCAGCGTTGTTCGGGACACGGATTCTGGAAACACCATATATTTT. It encodes CSVVRDTDSGNTIYF.

The chain carries TRBV5-1 and TRBJ1-2; 8 bases are a match to TRBD1. Germline trimming cut 1 base from V and 8 bases from J; bases unmatched to any gene: 7. This CDR3 has 14 residues. Germline V CDR1 and CDR2: SGHRS, YFSETQ. CDR3 in DNA: TGCGCCAGCAGCTTGAAGACAGGGGAAGAAGGCTACACCTTC. It is translated as CASSLKTGEEGYTF.

The CDR3 here is CAWAPGTEIYEQYF. For the CDR3, the DNA is TGTGCCTGGGCCCCCGGGACAGAGATCTACGAGCAGTACTTC. V is TRBV30 and J is TRBJ2-7, with 7 nucleotides matching TRBD1. Germline V gene lookup returns CDR1 GTSNPN and CDR2 SVGIG (reference sequence). With V trimmed by 5 bases and J by 3 bases, 10 bases remained unmatched. The CDR3 totals 14 residues.

CDR3 protein: CASSFTLAAYNEQFF. The CDR3 region has the DNA TGTGCCAGCAGCTTTACACTAGCGGCGTACAATGAGCAGTTCTTC. V is TRBV7-3 and J is TRBJ2-1; 8 bases match TRBD2. This CDR3 is 15 amino acids long. The trim removed 3 bases at V and 4 bases at J, leaving 5 bases unmatched. Germline V gene sequence: CDR1 SGHTA, CDR2 FQGTGA.

The chain links TRBV7-3 to TRBJ2-3; 9 bases line up with TRBD1. Trimming took 2 bases from V and 5 from J; bases not matched to a gene: 5. CDR3 size: 15 residues. The germline V gene has CDR1 SGHTA and CDR2 FQGTGA. CDR3: CASSLDRGSGDTQYF. CDR3 in DNA: TGTGCCAGCAGCTTAGACAGGGGGTCGGGAGATACGCAGTATTTT.

This chain links TRBV5-1 with TRBJ2-7, with a weak D call TRBD1 (6 bases). Germline V gene data show CDR1 as SGHRS and CDR2 as YFSETQ. With 2 bases removed from V and 0 bases from J, the gap between germline ends came to 12 bases. This CDR3 region has 15 residues. DNA of the CDR3: TGCGCCAGCAGCTTAACAGGGATGAGCTCCTACGAGCAGTACTTC. Protein sequence: CASSLTGMSSYEQYF.

The V gene is TRBV29-1, the J gene TRBJ2-2, with 7 bases fitting TRBD1. V dropped 5 bases and J dropped 1; count of bases not matched to a gene: 7. The CDR3 is made up of 15 amino acids. Per germline, CDR1 SQVTM and CDR2 ANQGSEA. The CDR3: CSVHPGTENTGELFF. In DNA form, the CDR3 reads TGCAGCGTTCACCCCGGGACAGAGAACACCGGGGAGCTGTTTTTT.

The chain carries TRBV18 and TRBJ2-7; 12 nucleotides align to TRBD2. V gave up 2 bases and J gave up 0 bases; unmatched junction bases: 5. The CDR3 consists of 17 residues. The germline V gene has CDR1 KGHSH and CDR2 LQKENI. CDR3 in amino acids: CASSPDVTSGSSYEQYF. Here the CDR3 DNA reads TGTGCCAGCTCACCAGATGTGACTAGCGGGAGCTCCTACGAGCAGTACTTC. Combining the CDR3 with reference TRBV18 and TRBJ2-7 gives the whole variable domain NAGVMQNPRHLVRRRGQEARLRCSPMKGHSHVYWYRQLPEEGLKFMVYLQKENIIDESGMPKERFSAEFPKEGPSILRIQQVVRGDSAAYFCASSPDVTSGSSYEQYFGPGTRLTVT.

This chain uses TRBV4-1 with TRBJ2-1, with 8 bases matching TRBD2. The trim removed 5 bases at V and 6 bases at J, leaving 3 bases unmatched. The germline gives CDR1 MGHRA, CDR2 YSYEKL. This CDR3 contains 13 residues. This CDR3 is CASSYGRANEQFF. In DNA, the CDR3 is TGCGCCAGCAGCTACGGGAGGGCCAATGAGCAGTTCTTC.

This rearrangement joins TRBV7-9 to TRBJ1-4; maybe TRBD1 (6 bases). Germline assignment: CDR1 SEHNR and CDR2 FQNEAQ (reference sequence). There are 13 residues in the CDR3. Between the trimmed V and J ends, which lost 5 bases and 6 bases, there was a span of 10 bases. The CDR3: CASSPPGDEKLFF. CDR3 DNA: TGTGCCAGCAGCCCCCCAGGGGATGAAAAACTGTTTTTT.